The T cell receptor (beta chain) described here comes from a study of ipilimumab plus nivolumab after autologous stem cell transplantation (dated by TCRdb to the early 2020s). Regarding the complete study: Trial patients received a median of roughly five ipilimumab doses and under 10 nivolumab doses. Primary refractory and relapsed disease were included in the DLBCL cohort, with 18-month progression-free survival of around 84% and 29%, respectively. The intent-to-treat population of the trial consisted of some 40 patients. The trial enrolled patients with high-risk diffuse large B cell lymphoma, mature T cell lymphoma, or multiple myeloma undergoing autologous transplant. On the study overall, not on this receptor specifically: The authors concluded that combined checkpoint inhibition appeared tolerable when used as consolidation after transplant. The authors stated that profiles of the T cell receptor repertoire, regulatory T cell phenotype and gut microbiota provided a biologic rationale for studying this approach further.

With respect to this clone: The specificity of this receptor is unknown. No qualities accompany the bases; no much larger clone lies one base away.

Cut back by 7 bases and 6 bases, the V and J ends lie 9 bases apart. Sequences MGHDK (CDR1) and SYGVNS (CDR2) are obtained from the germline V gene. The CDR3 runs 11 residues from the cysteine to the phenylalanine. Only the CDR3 region is kept as DNA, spanning 33 bases read in frame from base 1. Starting 14 to 28 days after the autologous transplant, patients began checkpoint therapy, which included ipilimumab at 1 mg/kg intravenously on day 1 of selected weeks. Patients received nivolumab at 3 mg/kg intravenously on day 1 of weeks 1, 4, 7, 10, and every two weeks through week 26. Combined checkpoint inhibition with ipilimumab and nivolumab as consolidation after autologous stem cell transplantation was tested in a Phase Ib clinical trial. Libraries came from the immunoSEQ multiplex PCR assay. The table comes from immuneACCESS by way of TCRdb, which keeps in-frame sequences with V and J called. Part of the clones is missing from these tables; in studies checked, under half for an unresolved V gene and the rest for unknown reasons. The sample table shows tens of thousands of clones, and 86% are seen once. The ten top clones hold 4% to 6% of the sample.

Recombination joined TRBV25-1 with TRBJ1-1; the D gene lacks a confident call. The specimen was PBMCs, collected in a trial of ipilimumab plus nivolumab as post-transplant consolidation. This clonotype was obtained from a male donor with diffuse large B-cell lymphoma. The CDR3 is CASKGAAEAFF. The nucleotides read TGTGCCAGCAAGGGAGCAGCTGAAGCTTTCTTT.